A selection of T cell receptor beta chains follows, all from one sample in a study of cytomegalovirus exposure and HLA in healthy donors. Sequencing used immunoSEQ multiplex PCR; TCRdb keeps in-frame clones, though not all of them. Found here are some 170,000 clones, around nine tenths of them singletons; the top ten hold 2% to 2.5%. Sequencing used PBMCs. The origin of the receptors is a young woman in good health and CMV-seronegative. The CDR3 runs from the conserved cysteine through the conserved F or W. The size field is filled for only some rows; it gives once, few, many or a size class.

v_call	j_call	clone_size	cdr3_aa
TRBV4-1	TRBJ2-6	-	CASSRTGNLLSGANVLTF
TRBV5-6	TRBJ2-7	-	CASSLASRGRGPYEQYF
TRBV5-6	TRBJ2-2	-	CASSSYYLDREEFGELFF
TRBV10-3	TRBJ1-2	-	CAISESGRYYGYTF
TRBV4-1	TRBJ2-3	few	CASSQTTTTDTQYF
TRBV10-1	TRBJ2-7	once	CASSAGTGPYEQYF
TRBV21-1	TRBJ1-2	once	CASSPRGQRNYGYTF
TRBV6-5	TRBJ2-2	-	CASSYAGAPNTGELFF
TRBV5-1	TRBJ2-7	-	CASSLGQSYEQYF
TRBV4-3	TRBJ2-1	-	CASSQEEATGNEQFF
TRBV19	TRBJ1-2	-	CASIETGGNYGYTF
TRBV19	TRBJ2-6	-	CASSIGGQGLTGANVLTF
TRBV6-6	TRBJ2-2	-	CASSYRRDLGPGELFF
TRBV7-6	TRBJ1-6	-	CASSFGQGSYNSPLHF
TRBV5-4	TRBJ2-7	-	CASSLAGGRSYEQYF
TRBV10-3	TRBJ1-4	-	CAIHRAPTNEKLFF
TRBV30	TRBJ1-6	-	CAWAPLRTGLTNSPLHF
TRBV6-5	TRBJ2-4	-	CASSREGNIQYF
TRBV4-3	TRBJ2-1	-	CASSQRAGGYNEQFF
TRBV2	TRBJ1-2	few	CASSVREGGYTF
TRBV20-1	TRBJ1-2	-	CSPQGGGYTF
TRBV27	TRBJ2-1	-	CASSPFAGVYNEQFF
TRBV27	TRBJ1-5	-	CASSPRTGRGGNNQPQHF
TRBV9	TRBJ2-1	-	CASSPWGGGYNEQFF
TRBV5-4	TRBJ2-7	-	CASSLDRRGANEQYF